This is a list of T cell receptor beta chains from one sample in a study of control samples from healthy donors and cancer patients. The data were produced by immunoSEQ multiplex PCR, yet TCRdb's version contains in-frame clones alone and is incomplete. The data show 40,000 to 45,000 clones, roughly 77% seen once. The sample was formalin-fixed, paraffin-embedded tissue. These receptors all stem from a male donor with melanoma. The CDR3 runs from the conserved cysteine through the conserved F or W. The order of the fields is clone size, D gene, J gene, V gene, CDR3 DNA, CDR3 protein. D genes are given only for firm matches. Part of the rows lack a size; the others show once, few, many or a class for expanded clones.

size: NA
D: NA
J: TRBJ2-7
V: TRBV6-4
DNA: TGTGCCAGCAGTGAATTTCAGGGGCCCTCCTACGAGCAGTACTTC
CDR3: CASSEFQGPSYEQYF

size: NA
D: TRBD2
J: TRBJ2-7
V: TRBV30
DNA: TGTGCCTGGAGTGTACTAGCGGGCACACACCAGTACTTC
CDR3: CAWSVLAGTHQYF

size: NA
D: NA
J: TRBJ2-7
V: TRBV10-2
DNA: TGCGCCAGCACTGACGGGAACCCGCCCTACGAGCAGTACTTC
CDR3: CASTDGNPPYEQYF

size: once
D: TRBD2
J: TRBJ2-1
V: TRBV5-4
DNA: TGTGCCAGCAGCGCTACTTTGGGACTAGCGGGAGGAGGTGAGCAGTTCTTC
CDR3: CASSATLGLAGGGEQFF

size: NA
D: NA
J: TRBJ1-1
V: TRBV28
DNA: TGTGCCAGCAGTTCCCCGAGCACTGAAGCTTTCTTT
CDR3: CASSSPSTEAFF

size: once
D: NA
J: TRBJ2-3
V: TRBV3-1/TRBV3-2
DNA: TGTGCCAGCAGCCAATCGGGGGCCAGCACAGATACGCAGTATTTT
CDR3: CASSQSGASTDTQYF

size: NA
D: NA
J: TRBJ2-7
V: TRBV2
DNA: TGTGCCAGCAGTGAAAGCACCCTCTACGAGCAGTACTTC
CDR3: CASSESTLYEQYF

size: NA
D: NA
J: TRBJ1-2
V: TRBV6-1
DNA: TGTGCCAGCAGTGAAGTAGCGATGGGACACCCTTATGGCTACACCTTC
CDR3: CASSEVAMGHPYGYTF

size: NA
D: NA
J: TRBJ2-3
V: TRBV5-8
DNA: TGTGCCAGCAGCTTGGCGTTCGGGAGCACAGATACGCAGTATTTT
CDR3: CASSLAFGSTDTQYF

size: NA
D: TRBD2
J: TRBJ2-3
V: TRBV11-2
DNA: TGTGCCAGCAGCTTAGACAGGGAGGGTACGCAGTATTTT
CDR3: CASSLDREGTQYF

size: NA
D: TRBD2
J: TRBJ2-1
V: TRBV18
DNA: TGTGCCAGCTCCCCGGCCCTTAGCGGGATGGGAAATGAGCAGTTCTTC
CDR3: CASSPALSGMGNEQFF

size: many
D: NA
J: TRBJ1-2
V: TRBV7-8
DNA: TGTGCCAGCAGCTTAGAAGACAGGCGATCTAACTATGGCTACACCTTC
CDR3: CASSLEDRRSNYGYTF

size: medium-sized
D: NA
J: TRBJ1-5
V: TRBV7-2
DNA: TGTGCCAGCAGCTTAGACCCGAGCGGCAATCAGCCCCAGCATTTT
CDR3: CASSLDPSGNQPQHF

size: NA
D: NA
J: TRBJ2-3
V: TRBV7-9
DNA: TGTGCCAGCAGCCCACCCCAGGATGGAGATACGCAGTATTTT
CDR3: CASSPPQDGDTQYF

size: NA
D: TRBD1
J: TRBJ2-7
V: TRBV7-2
DNA: TGTGCCAGCAGCGGACAGGGGAGACGCTACGAGCAGTACTTC
CDR3: CASSGQGRRYEQYF

size: once
D: NA
J: TRBJ2-4
V: TRBV27
DNA: TGTGCTAGCAGCCAAAGCACCTTCGGAAGGATTCAGTACTTC
CDR3: CASSQSTFGRIQYF

size: NA
D: TRBD2
J: TRBJ2-5
V: TRBV4-1
DNA: TGCGCCAGCAGCCAAGGCACTAGCGGGAGAGGAGAGACCCAGTACTTC
CDR3: CASSQGTSGRGETQYF

size: NA
D: TRBD1
J: TRBJ2-1
V: TRBV29-1
DNA: TGCAGCGTTGAAGCTAGGGGACAGGGCAATGAGCAGTTCTTC
CDR3: CSVEARGQGNEQFF

size: NA
D: TRBD1
J: TRBJ1-2
V: TRBV5-1
DNA: TGCGCCAGCAGCCCCGGACAGGAGTATGGCTACACCTTC
CDR3: CASSPGQEYGYTF

size: few
D: TRBD1
J: TRBJ2-3
V: TRBV20-1
DNA: TGCAGTGCTAGTCGACAGGGGGCATCAGATACGCAGTATTTT
CDR3: CSASRQGASDTQYF

size: few
D: NA
J: TRBJ1-2
V: TRBV29-1
DNA: TGCAGCGTTGAATACAGGCTCTATGGCTACACCTTC
CDR3: CSVEYRLYGYTF

size: NA
D: NA
J: TRBJ1-1
V: TRBV3-1/TRBV3-2
DNA: TGTGCCAGCAGCTCACAGGCCCCGGAGGGAGCTTTCTTT
CDR3: CASSSQAPEGAFF

size: NA
D: TRBD1
J: TRBJ2-1
V: TRBV13
DNA: TGTGCCAGCAGCTATTACAGGGGAAGCAATGAGCAGTTCTTC
CDR3: CASSYYRGSNEQFF

size: few
D: NA
J: TRBJ1-1
V: TRBV2
DNA: TGTGCCAGCAGTGAGACAGTAAGGGGCACTGAAGCTTTCTTT
CDR3: CASSETVRGTEAFF

size: NA
D: TRBD1
J: TRBJ2-7
V: TRBV6-6
DNA: TGTGCCAGCAGGGTGGGGGACAGGGGCTACGAGCAGTACTTC
CDR3: CASRVGDRGYEQYF

size: few
D: TRBD1
J: TRBJ2-1
V: TRBV29-1
DNA: TGCAGCGTTGAGTTTTGGGACAGGGACCCCAATGAGCAGTTCTTC
CDR3: CSVEFWDRDPNEQFF

size: NA
D: TRBD1
J: TRBJ2-1
V: TRBV18
DNA: TGTGCCAGCTCACCAGCTACAGGGGGTCAATCCTACAATGAGCAGTTCTTC
CDR3: CASSPATGGQSYNEQFF

size: NA
D: NA
J: TRBJ1-6
V: TRBV4-1
DNA: TGCGCCAGCAGCCAAGAGGGCCAGGTCGGGTATTCACCCCTCCACTTT
CDR3: CASSQEGQVGYSPLHF

size: few
D: NA
J: TRBJ2-5
V: TRBV3-1/TRBV3-2
DNA: TGTGCCAGCAGCCAAGGGACGAGTCAAGAGACCCAGTACTTC
CDR3: CASSQGTSQETQYF

size: NA
D: NA
J: TRBJ2-5
V: TRBV5-1
DNA: TGCGCCAGCAGCGACCAAGAGACCCAGTACTTC
CDR3: CASSDQETQYF

size: NA
D: NA
J: TRBJ2-7
V: TRBV6-6
DNA: TGTGCCAACAGTAAACAGGCCTACGAGCAGTACTTC
CDR3: CANSKQAYEQYF

size: NA
D: TRBD1
J: TRBJ2-3
V: TRBV6-5
DNA: TGTGCCAGCTCACTCCAGGGGGCGCTTAATACGCAGTATTTT
CDR3: CASSLQGALNTQYF

size: NA
D: NA
J: TRBJ2-1
V: TRBV10-3
DNA: TGTGCCATCAGTAGACCGGAGGGGTGGGGTGAGCAGTTCTTC
CDR3: CAISRPEGWGEQFF

size: NA
D: NA
J: TRBJ2-1
V: TRBV19
DNA: TGTGCCAGTAGTTTACTAGGGGAGACCAGCTCCTACAATGAGCAGTTCTTC
CDR3: CASSLLGETSSYNEQFF

size: NA
D: TRBD2
J: TRBJ2-5
V: TRBV5-6
DNA: TGTGCCAGCAGCTTGGGCGGGAGTGAGGTCCCCTCCCGAGAGACCCAGTACTTC
CDR3: CASSLGGSEVPSRETQYF

size: NA
D: NA
J: TRBJ2-1
V: TRBV11-1
DNA: TGTGCCAGCAGCCCTCGGGTGGGGGGCTCCTACAATGAGCAGTTCTTC
CDR3: CASSPRVGGSYNEQFF

size: NA
D: TRBD1
J: TRBJ2-2
V: TRBV7-3
DNA: TGTGCCAGCAGTCGCGGGACAGGGATCACCGGGGAGCTGTTTTTT
CDR3: CASSRGTGITGELFF

size: NA
D: NA
J: TRBJ2-1
V: TRBV7-3
DNA: TGTGCCAGCAGCTTCGGAGCGACAGCCCACAATGAGCAGTTCTTC
CDR3: CASSFGATAHNEQFF

size: once
D: TRBD1
J: TRBJ1-6
V: TRBV5-5
DNA: TGTGCCAGCAGCTTGAACAGGGGAGCTTCACCCCTCCACTTT
CDR3: CASSLNRGASPLHF

size: few
D: NA
J: TRBJ1-2
V: TRBV28
DNA: TGTGCCAGCAGTTTAGACCTTAACTATGGCTACACCTTC
CDR3: CASSLDLNYGYTF

size: NA
D: TRBD2
J: TRBJ2-1
V: TRBV2
DNA: TGTGCCAGCAGTGAAGACGGACTAGCGGGCAATGAGCAGTTCTTC
CDR3: CASSEDGLAGNEQFF

size: NA
D: TRBD1
J: TRBJ2-2
V: TRBV5-6
DNA: TGTGCCAGCAGTCCACCCACAGGGGTTTACACCGGGGAGCTGTTTTTT
CDR3: CASSPPTGVYTGELFF

size: NA
D: NA
J: TRBJ1-1
V: TRBV7-9
DNA: TGTGTCAGCAGCTTAGGACAGTCGAACACTGAAGCTTTCTTT
CDR3: CVSSLGQSNTEAFF

size: NA
D: NA
J: TRBJ2-7
V: TRBV27
DNA: TGTGCCAGCAGCCTGACCACCCTGCCTTCCTACGAGCAGTACTTC
CDR3: CASSLTTLPSYEQYF

size: few
D: TRBD2
J: TRBJ2-7
V: TRBV11-2
DNA: TGTGCCAGCAGCTATAGGACTAGCGGGAGCCACTCCTACGAGCAGTACTTC
CDR3: CASSYRTSGSHSYEQYF

size: few
D: TRBD1
J: TRBJ2-1
V: TRBV5-8
DNA: TGTGCCAGCAGCTTCAAGGGACAGGGGAACAATGAGCAGTTCTTC
CDR3: CASSFKGQGNNEQFF

size: NA
D: TRBD2
J: TRBJ2-7
V: TRBV5-5
DNA: TGTGCCAGCAGCGACCCAAGTAGCGGGTACAGCTCCTACGAGCAGTACTTC
CDR3: CASSDPSSGYSSYEQYF

size: NA
D: TRBD2
J: TRBJ2-1
V: TRBV19
DNA: TGTGCCAGTAGTCTAGCGGGAGATGAGCAGTTCTTC
CDR3: CASSLAGDEQFF